Listed below are T cell receptor beta chains from one sample, sequenced in a study of T-cell reconstitution after alpha-beta-depleted transplantation in children. TCRdb reprocessed the PCR reads with MiXCR, giving one entry per CDR3 protein. The table shows hundreds of thousands of distinct CDR3 sequences, with about an eighth occurring only once. Sequenced material: PBMCs, taken before TCRalphabeta/CD19-depleted stem cell transplant. These receptors all stem from a girl aged 2-9 years with congenital amegakaryocytic thrombocytopenia, due to receive a stem cell transplant. Each CDR3 is given with its conserved first and last residue.

V gene | CDR3 protein
TRBV28 | CASKPDSTYEQYF
TRBV20-1 | CSAISGAAVLTF
TRBV7-9 | CASSLDVGVASQYF
TRBV12-3/TRBV12-4 | CASSFTSVSSYEQYF
TRBV7-9 | CASSHGGTNYEQYF
TRBV20-1 | CSVRTGTGDEPQHF
TRBV20-1 | CSADRLAGGGGELFF
TRBV6-1 | CASSPQIPFNTIYF
TRBV12-3/TRBV12-4 | CASSPKRGGLARKADTQYF
TRBV11-1 | CASSLRRREGDEQFF
TRBV6-2/TRBV6-3 | CASSSRSLWRENPSSYNEQFF